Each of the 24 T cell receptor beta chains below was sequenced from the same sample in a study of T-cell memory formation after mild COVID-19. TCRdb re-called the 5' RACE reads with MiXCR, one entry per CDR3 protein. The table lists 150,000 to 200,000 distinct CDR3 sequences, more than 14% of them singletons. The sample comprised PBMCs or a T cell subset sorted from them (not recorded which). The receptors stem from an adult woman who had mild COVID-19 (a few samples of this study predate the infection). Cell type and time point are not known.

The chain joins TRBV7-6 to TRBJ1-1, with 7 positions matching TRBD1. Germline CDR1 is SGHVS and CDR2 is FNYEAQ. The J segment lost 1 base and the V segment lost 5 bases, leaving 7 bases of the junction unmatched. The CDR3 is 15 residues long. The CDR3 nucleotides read TGTGCCAGCAGCGCACGGGACAGCCCGAACACTGAAGCTTTCTTT. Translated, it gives CASSARDSPNTEAFF.

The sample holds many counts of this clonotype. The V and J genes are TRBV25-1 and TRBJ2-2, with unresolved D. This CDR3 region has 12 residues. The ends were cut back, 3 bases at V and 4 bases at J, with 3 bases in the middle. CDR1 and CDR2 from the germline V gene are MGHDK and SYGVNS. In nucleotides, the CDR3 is TGTGCCAGCAGTGAGGGCACCGGGGAGCTGTTTTTT. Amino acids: CASSEGTGELFF.

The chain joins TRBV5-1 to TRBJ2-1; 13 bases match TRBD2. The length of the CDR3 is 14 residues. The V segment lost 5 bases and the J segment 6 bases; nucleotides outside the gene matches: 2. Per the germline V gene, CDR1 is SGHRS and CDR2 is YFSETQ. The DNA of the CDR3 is TGCGCCAGCAGACTAGCGGGAGGGAGCAATGAGCAGTTCTTC. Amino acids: CASRLAGGSNEQFF.

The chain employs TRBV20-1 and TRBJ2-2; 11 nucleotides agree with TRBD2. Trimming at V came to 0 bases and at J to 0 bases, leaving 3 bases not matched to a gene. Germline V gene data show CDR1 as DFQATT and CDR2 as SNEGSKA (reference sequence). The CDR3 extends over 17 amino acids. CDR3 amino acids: CSARDLAGGANTGELFF. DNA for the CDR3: TGCAGTGCTAGAGATCTAGCGGGAGGAGCGAACACCGGGGAGCTGTTTTTT.

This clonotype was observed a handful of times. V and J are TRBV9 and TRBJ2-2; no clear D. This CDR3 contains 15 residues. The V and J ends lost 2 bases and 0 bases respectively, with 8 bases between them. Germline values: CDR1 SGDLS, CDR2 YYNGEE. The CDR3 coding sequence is TGTGCCAGCAGCGTTTCGACATCGAACACCGGGGAGCTGTTTTTT. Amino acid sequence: CASSVSTSNTGELFF. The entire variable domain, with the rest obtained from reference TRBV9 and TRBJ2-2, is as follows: DSGVTQTPKHLITATGQRVTLRCSPRSGDLSVYWYQQSLDQGLQFLIQYYNGEERAKGNILERFSAQQFPDLHSELNLSSLELGDSALYFCASSVSTSNTGELFFGEGSRLTVL.

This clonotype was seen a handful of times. The CDR3 sequence is CASSEGGNTGELFF. DNA of the CDR3: TGTGCCAGCAGTGAAGGGGGGAACACCGGGGAGCTGTTTTTT. The J gene is TRBJ2-2, the V gene TRBV2; D gene ambiguous. The V end was cut by 1 base, the J end by 1 base, with 4 bases between. Germline V lookup: CDR1 SNHLY, CDR2 FYNNEI. There are 14 residues in the CDR3.

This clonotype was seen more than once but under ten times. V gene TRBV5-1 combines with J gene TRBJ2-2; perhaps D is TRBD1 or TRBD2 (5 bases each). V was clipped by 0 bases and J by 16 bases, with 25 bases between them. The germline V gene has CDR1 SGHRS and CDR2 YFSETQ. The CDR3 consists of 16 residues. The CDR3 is CASSLGHPLGEIFPFF. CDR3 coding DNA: TGCGCCAGCAGCTTGGGACATCCGTTGGGGGAGATCTTTCCGTTTTTT.

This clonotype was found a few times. CDR3 in DNA: TGTGCCAGCAGGCTCCCGTCCCACACTGAAGCTTTCTTT. Translated: CASRLPSHTEAFF. The chain couples TRBV12-3 or TRBV12-4 to TRBJ1-1; D gene unclear. The ends were cut back, 6 bases at V and 3 bases at J, with 11 bases in the middle. CDR3 length: 13 amino acids.

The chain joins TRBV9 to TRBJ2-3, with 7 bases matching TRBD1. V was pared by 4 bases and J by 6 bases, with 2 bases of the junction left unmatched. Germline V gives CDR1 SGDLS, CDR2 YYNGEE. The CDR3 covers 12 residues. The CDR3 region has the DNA TGTGCCAGCAGCCGACAGGGCGATACGCAGTATTTT. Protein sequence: CASSRQGDTQYF. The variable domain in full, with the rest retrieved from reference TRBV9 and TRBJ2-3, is DSGVTQTPKHLITATGQRVTLRCSPRSGDLSVYWYQQSLDQGLQFLIQYYNGEERAKGNILERFSAQQFPDLHSELNLSSLELGDSALYFCASSRQGDTQYFGPGTRLTVL.

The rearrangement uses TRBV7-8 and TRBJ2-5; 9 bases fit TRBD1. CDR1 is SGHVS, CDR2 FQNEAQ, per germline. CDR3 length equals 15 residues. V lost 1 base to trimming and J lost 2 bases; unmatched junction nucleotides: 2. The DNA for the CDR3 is TGTGCCAGCAGCTTAGTCGGGACAGGGCAAGAGACCCAGTACTTC. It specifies CASSLVGTGQETQYF.

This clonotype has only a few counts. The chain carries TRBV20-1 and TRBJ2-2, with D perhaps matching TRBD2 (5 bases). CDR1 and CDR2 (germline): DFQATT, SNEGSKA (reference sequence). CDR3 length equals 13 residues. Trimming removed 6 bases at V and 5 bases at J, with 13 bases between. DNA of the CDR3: TGCAGTGCCTCAACGCCGGGGACCGGGGAGCTGTTTTTT. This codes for CSASTPGTGELFF.

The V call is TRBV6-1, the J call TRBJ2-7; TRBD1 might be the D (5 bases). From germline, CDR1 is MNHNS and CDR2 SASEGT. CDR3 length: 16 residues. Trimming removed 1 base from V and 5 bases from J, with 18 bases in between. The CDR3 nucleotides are TGTGCCAGCAGTGAAGGTTGGCAGGGTCAGTTTAACGAGCAGTACTTC. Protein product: CASSEGWQGQFNEQYF.

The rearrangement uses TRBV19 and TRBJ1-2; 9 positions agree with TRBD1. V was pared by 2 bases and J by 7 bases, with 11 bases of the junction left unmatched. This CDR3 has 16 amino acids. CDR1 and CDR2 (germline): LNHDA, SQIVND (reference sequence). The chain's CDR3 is CASSIPPGTGISGYTF. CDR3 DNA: TGTGCCAGTAGTATACCACCCGGGACAGGGATCAGTGGCTACACCTTC.

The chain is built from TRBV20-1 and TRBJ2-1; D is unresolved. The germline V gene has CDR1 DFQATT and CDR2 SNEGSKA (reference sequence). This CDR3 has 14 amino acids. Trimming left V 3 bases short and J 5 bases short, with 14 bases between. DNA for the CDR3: TGCAGTGCTAGCGGTCTTAGAACGGACAATGAGCAGTTCTTC. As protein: CSASGLRTDNEQFF.

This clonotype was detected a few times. In DNA form, the CDR3 reads TGCGCCAGCAGCCAAGATCAAAGGGCCCCTTTTATGAATGAGCAGTTCTTC. Residues: CASSQDQRAPFMNEQFF. V usage is TRBV4-3 and J usage is TRBJ2-1, with no clear D. The CDR3 covers 17 residues. In germline, CDR1 is LGHNA, CDR2 YSLEER. Trimming left V 0 bases short and J 7 bases short, with 19 bases between.

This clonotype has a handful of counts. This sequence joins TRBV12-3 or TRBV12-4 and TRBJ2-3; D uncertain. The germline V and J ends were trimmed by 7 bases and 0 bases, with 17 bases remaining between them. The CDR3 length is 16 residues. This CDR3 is CASTIDRSGSTDTQYF. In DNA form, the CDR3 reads TGTGCCAGCACCATTGACCGGTCGGGTAGCACAGATACGCAGTATTTT.

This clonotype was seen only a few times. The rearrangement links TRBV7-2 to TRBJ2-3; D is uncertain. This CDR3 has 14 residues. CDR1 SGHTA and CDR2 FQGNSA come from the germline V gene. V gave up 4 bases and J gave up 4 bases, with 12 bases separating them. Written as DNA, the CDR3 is TGTGCCAGCAGCTCATACCGGGCCTCAGATACGCAGTATTTT. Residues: CASSSYRASDTQYF.

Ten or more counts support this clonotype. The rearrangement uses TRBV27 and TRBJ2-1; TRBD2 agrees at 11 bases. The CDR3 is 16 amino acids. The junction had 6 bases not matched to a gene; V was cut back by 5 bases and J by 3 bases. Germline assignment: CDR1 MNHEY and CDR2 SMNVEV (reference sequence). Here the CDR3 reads CASSLTGLADYNEQFF. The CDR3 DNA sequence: TGTGCCAGCAGTCTGACGGGACTAGCGGACTACAATGAGCAGTTCTTC.

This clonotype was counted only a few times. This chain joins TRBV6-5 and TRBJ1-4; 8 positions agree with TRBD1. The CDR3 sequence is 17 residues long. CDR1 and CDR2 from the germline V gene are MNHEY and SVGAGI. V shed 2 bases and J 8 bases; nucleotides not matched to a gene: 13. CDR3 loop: CASSYNDRGPAAEKLFF. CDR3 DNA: TGTGCCAGCAGTTACAATGACAGGGGCCCCGCTGCAGAAAAACTGTTTTTT.

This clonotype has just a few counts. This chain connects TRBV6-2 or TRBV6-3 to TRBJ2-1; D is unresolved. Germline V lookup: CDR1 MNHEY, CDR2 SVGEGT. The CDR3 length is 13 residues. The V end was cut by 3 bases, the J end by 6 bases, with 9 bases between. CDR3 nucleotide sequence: TGTGCCAGCAGTTATGCTCGGTTCAATGAGCAGTTCTTC. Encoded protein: CASSYARFNEQFF.

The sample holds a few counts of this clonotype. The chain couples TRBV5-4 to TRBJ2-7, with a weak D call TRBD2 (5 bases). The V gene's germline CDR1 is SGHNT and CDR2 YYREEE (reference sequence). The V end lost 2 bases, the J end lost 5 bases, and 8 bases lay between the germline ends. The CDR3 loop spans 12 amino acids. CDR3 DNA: TGTGCCAGCAGCTTCCCCGGGGACGAGCAGTACTTC. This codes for CASSFPGDEQYF.

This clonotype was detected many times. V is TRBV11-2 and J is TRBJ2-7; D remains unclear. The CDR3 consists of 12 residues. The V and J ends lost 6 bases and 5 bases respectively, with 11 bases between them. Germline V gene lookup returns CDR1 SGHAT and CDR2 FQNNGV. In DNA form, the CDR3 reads TGTGCCAGCAGTTTGGGCCGGGACGAGCAGTACTTC. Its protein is CASSLGRDEQYF.

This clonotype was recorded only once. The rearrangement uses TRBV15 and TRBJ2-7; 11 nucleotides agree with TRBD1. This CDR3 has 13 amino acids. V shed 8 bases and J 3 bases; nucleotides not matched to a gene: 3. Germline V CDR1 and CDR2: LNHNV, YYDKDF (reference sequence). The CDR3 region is CATSGTGGYEQYF. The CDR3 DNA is TGTGCCACCTCCGGGACAGGGGGCTACGAGCAGTACTTC. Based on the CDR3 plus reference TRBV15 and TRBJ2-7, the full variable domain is DAMVIQNPRYQVTQFGKPVTLSCSQTLNHNVMYWYQQKSSQAPKLLFHYYDKDFNNEADTPDNFQSRRPNTSFCFLDIRSPGLGDTAMYLCATSGTGGYEQYFGPGTRLTVT.

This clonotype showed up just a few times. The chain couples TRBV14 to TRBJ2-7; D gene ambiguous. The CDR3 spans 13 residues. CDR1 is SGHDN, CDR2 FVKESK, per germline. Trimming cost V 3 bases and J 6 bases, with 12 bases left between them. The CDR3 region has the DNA TGTGCCAGCAGCCAGAAGTCGTGGGGCGAGCAGTACTTC. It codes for CASSQKSWGEQYF.